Below are 14 T cell receptor beta chains sequenced from a single sample in a study of response to subunit inactivated influenza vaccine. TCRdb re-called the RT-PCR reads with MiXCR, one entry per CDR3 protein. Counted here are around 650,000 distinct CDR3 sequences, approximately 14% occurring once; the ten biggest clones make up more than 9%. The input for sequencing was PBMCs from blood, taken approximately 12 days after vaccination. The receptors derive from a man in his fifties who received an inactivated influenza vaccine.

This clonotype was observed a few times. This chain connects TRBV29-1 to TRBJ2-5; D is undetermined. The CDR3 is made up of 11 amino acids. Trimming shortened V by 3 bases and J by 5 bases, and 7 bases separated the two germline ends. CDR1 and CDR2 from the germline V gene are SQVTM and ANQGSEA. CDR3 nucleotide sequence: TGCAGCGTTGAGGGGTTCGAGACCCAGTACTTC. This translates into CSVEGFETQYF.

This clonotype was counted between two and nine times. V gene TRBV9 combines with J gene TRBJ2-2; no clear D gene. The CDR3 totals 14 residues. Germline CDR1 reads SGDLS; CDR2 reads YYNGEE. Trimming took 7 bases from V and 0 from J, leaving 10 bases between them. CDR3 sequence (DNA): TGTGCCAGCCAACAGAGAGCGAACACCGGGGAGCTGTTTTTT. Amino acids: CASQQRANTGELFF.

This clonotype turned up a few times. The CDR3 DNA reads as TGTGCCAGCAGCTTGACTAGCGGGAACTCCTACGAGCAGTACTTC. Amino acids: CASSLTSGNSYEQYF. The chain recombines TRBV7-2 with TRBJ2-7, with 11 positions matching TRBD2. The germline gives CDR1 SGHTA, CDR2 FQGNSA. Trimming at V came to 3 bases and at J to 0 bases, leaving 1 base not matched to a gene. The CDR3 is 15 amino acids.

This clonotype has just a few counts. The chain recombines TRBV18 with TRBJ2-4; possible D gene TRBD1, 6 bases. V was shortened by 0 bases and J by 0 bases, with 9 bases between the two germline ends. Per germline, CDR1 KGHSH and CDR2 LQKENI. This CDR3 comprises 16 residues. The CDR3 sequence is CASSPPGALAKNIQYF. In DNA form, the CDR3 reads TGTGCCAGCTCACCACCGGGGGCCCTAGCCAAAAACATTCAGTACTTC.

Notes on this clonotype: At one of its ends the junction is not consistent with the germline gene, which may arise from a read error. The gene calls are TRBV5-4 and TRBJ2-3; 8 nucleotides align to TRBD1. The CDR3 is 14 residues long. The germline CDR1 and CDR2 sequences are SGHNT and YYREEE (reference sequence). The CDR3 DNA reads TGTGCCAGCAGATTGGGGGACAGGACAGATACGCAGTATTTT. This sequence encodes CASRLGDRTDTQYF.

This chain connects TRBV5-6 to TRBJ2-7, with D tentatively TRBD2 (5 bases). Trimming pared 0 bases from V and 3 bases from J, leaving 16 bases between. CDR1 and CDR2 (germline): SGHDT, YYEEEE. The CDR3 covers 16 residues. CDR3 residues: CASSLGTGLAGYEQYF. CDR3 nucleotides: TGTGCCAGCAGCTTGGGGACTGGGCTAGCTGGCTACGAGCAGTACTTC.

The chain is built from TRBV27 and TRBJ2-6; TRBD1 is a possible D gene (6 bases). Between the trimmed V and J ends, which lost 0 bases and 1 base, there was a span of 13 bases. The CDR3 totals 18 residues. Per germline, CDR1 MNHEY and CDR2 SMNVEV (reference sequence). Here the CDR3 reads CASSLSHRVGSGANVLTF. The CDR3 bases are TGTGCCAGCAGTTTATCGCACAGGGTGGGGTCTGGGGCCAACGTCCTGACTTTC.

This clonotype was detected only a few times. The V and J genes are TRBV7-3 and TRBJ1-1; 7 positions agree with TRBD1. The CDR3 is 13 amino acids. The V gene end was trimmed by 4 bases and the J gene end by 11 bases; junction bases not matched to a gene: 10. Germline lookup yields CDR1 SGHTA and CDR2 FQGTGA. The CDR3 protein is CASSSERDSGAFF. The CDR3 DNA reads TGTGCCAGCAGCTCTGAGCGGGACAGTGGCGCTTTCTTT.

The chain combines TRBV5-1 with TRBJ1-3, with D perhaps TRBD1 (6 bases). V lost 4 bases and J 0 bases, leaving 14 bases between the germline ends. Germline-derived CDR1 and CDR2 are SGHRS and YFSETQ. The CDR3 totals 16 residues. The CDR3 nucleotides are TGCGCCAGCAGCGGTGGACAGCAGTCCTCTGGAAACACCATATATTTT. It yields the protein CASSGGQQSSGNTIYF. Full variable domain (outside the CDR3, taken from reference TRBV5-1 and TRBJ1-3): KAGVTQTPRYLIKTRGQQVTLSCSPISGHRSVSWYQQTPGQGLQFLFEYFSETQRNKGNFPGRFSGRQFSNSRSEMNVSTLELGDSALYLCASSGGQQSSGNTIYFGEGSWLTVV.

V and J are TRBV6-5 and TRBJ1-1; D unclear. The V gene lost 6 bases and the J gene lost 5 bases, with 10 bases spanning the gap. The CDR3 sequence is 12 residues long. The germline CDR1 and CDR2 sequences are MNHEY and SVGAGI. The CDR3, as DNA: TGTGCCAGCAGCAACAGTAGGACTGAAGCTTTCTTT. This translates into CASSNSRTEAFF.

This clonotype was seen a handful of times. The rearrangement joins TRBV24-1 to TRBJ2-1; TRBD2 agrees at 10 bases. Germline V CDR1 and CDR2: KGHDR, SFDVKD. Losses at the gene ends were 5 bases for V and 9 bases for J; bases not matched to a gene: 6. The CDR3 consists of 14 residues. Here the CDR3 DNA reads TGTGCCACCAGTGTTCTAGCGGGAGAGGGTGAGCAGTTCTTC. This sequence encodes CATSVLAGEGEQFF.

This chain uses TRBV4-3 with TRBJ2-1; 10 bases line up with TRBD2. CDR1 LGHNA and CDR2 YSLEER come from the germline V gene. V lost 0 bases, J lost 0 bases, and 11 bases stayed unmatched. The CDR3 contains 20 residues. The CDR3 region is CASSQERASGGHSSYNEQFF. The CDR3 DNA follows: TGCGCCAGCAGCCAAGAAAGGGCTAGCGGGGGCCATAGCTCCTACAATGAGCAGTTCTTC.

CDR3 nucleotides: TGTGCCAGCAGCTTAGATCGGGGGACCCAAGAGACCCAGTACTTC. It is translated as CASSLDRGTQETQYF. The chain links TRBV7-2 to TRBJ2-5, with a possible D match to TRBD2 (6 bases). This CDR3 has 15 residues. Deletions cut 1 base from V and 1 base from J, with 10 bases between. Germline CDR1 and CDR2: SGHTA and FQGNSA.

A few counts support this clonotype. The chain joins TRBV2 to TRBJ2-7; 11 bases are a match to TRBD2. This CDR3 is 14 amino acids long. V shed 4 bases and J 10 bases; nucleotides not matched to a gene: 9. Germline V lookup: CDR1 SNHLY, CDR2 FYNNEI. The CDR3 bases are TGTGCCAGCAGTGGACTAGCGGGATCTCACCGCCAGTACTTC. Its translation is CASSGLAGSHRQYF.